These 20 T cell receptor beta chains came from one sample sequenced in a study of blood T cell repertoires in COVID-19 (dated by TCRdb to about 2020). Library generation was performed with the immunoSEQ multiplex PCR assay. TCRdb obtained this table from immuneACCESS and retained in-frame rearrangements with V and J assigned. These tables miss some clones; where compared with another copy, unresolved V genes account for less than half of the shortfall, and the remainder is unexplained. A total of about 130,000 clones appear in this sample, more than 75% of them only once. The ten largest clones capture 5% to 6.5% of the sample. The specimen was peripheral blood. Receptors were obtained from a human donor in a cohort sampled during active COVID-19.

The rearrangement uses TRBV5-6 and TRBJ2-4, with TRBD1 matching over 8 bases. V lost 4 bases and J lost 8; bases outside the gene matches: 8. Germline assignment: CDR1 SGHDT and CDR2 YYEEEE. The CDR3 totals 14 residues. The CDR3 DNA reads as TGTGCCAGCAGCGAGACAGGGGCGAGGCACATTCAGTACTTC. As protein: CASSETGARHIQYF.

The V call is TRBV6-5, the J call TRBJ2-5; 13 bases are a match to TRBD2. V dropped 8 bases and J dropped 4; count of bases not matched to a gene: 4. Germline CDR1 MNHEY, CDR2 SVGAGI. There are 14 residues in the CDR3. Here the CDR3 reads CASGRLAGGETQYF. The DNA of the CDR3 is TGTGCCAGCGGGCGACTAGCGGGAGGAGAGACCCAGTACTTC.

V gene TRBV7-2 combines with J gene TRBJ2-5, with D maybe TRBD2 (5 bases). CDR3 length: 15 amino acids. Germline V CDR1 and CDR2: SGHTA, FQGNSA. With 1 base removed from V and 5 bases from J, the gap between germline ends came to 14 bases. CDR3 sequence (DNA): TGTGCCAGCAGCTTAGGTGGACGGGATTATGAGACCCAGTACTTC. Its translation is CASSLGGRDYETQYF. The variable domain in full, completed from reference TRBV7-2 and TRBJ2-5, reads GAGVSQSPSNKVTEKGKDVELRCDPISGHTALYWYRQSLGQGLEFLIYFQGNSAPDKSGLPSDRFSAERTGGSVSTLTIQRTQQEDSAVYLCASSLGGRDYETQYFGPGTRLLVL.

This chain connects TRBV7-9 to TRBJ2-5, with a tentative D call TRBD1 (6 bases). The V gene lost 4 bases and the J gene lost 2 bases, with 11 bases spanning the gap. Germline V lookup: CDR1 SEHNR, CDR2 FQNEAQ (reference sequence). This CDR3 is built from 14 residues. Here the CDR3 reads CASSSTGTQETQYF. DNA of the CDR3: TGTGCCAGCAGCTCAACAGGGACACAAGAGACCCAGTACTTC.

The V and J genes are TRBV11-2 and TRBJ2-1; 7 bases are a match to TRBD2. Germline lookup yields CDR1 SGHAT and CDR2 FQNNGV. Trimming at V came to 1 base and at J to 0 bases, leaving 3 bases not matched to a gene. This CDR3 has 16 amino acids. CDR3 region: CASSLVSGGSYNEQFF. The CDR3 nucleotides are TGTGCCAGCAGCTTAGTGTCGGGGGGCTCCTACAATGAGCAGTTCTTC.

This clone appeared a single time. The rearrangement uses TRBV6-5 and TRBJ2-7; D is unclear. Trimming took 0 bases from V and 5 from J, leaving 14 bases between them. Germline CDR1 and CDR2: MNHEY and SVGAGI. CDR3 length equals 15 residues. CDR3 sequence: CASSYSSETPNEQYF. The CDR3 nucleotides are TGTGCCAGCAGTTACTCGAGCGAGACCCCAAACGAGCAGTACTTC.

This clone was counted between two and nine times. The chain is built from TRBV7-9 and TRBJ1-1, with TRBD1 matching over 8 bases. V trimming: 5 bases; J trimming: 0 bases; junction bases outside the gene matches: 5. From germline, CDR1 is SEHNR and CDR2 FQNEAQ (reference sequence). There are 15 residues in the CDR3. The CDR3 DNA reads TGTGCCAGCAGCACTTGGACAGGGTTGAACACTGAAGCTTTCTTT. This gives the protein CASSTWTGLNTEAFF.

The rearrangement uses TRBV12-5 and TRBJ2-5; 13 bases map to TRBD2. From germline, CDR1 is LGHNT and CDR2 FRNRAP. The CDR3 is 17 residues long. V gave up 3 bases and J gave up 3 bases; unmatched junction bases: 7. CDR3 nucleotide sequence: TGTGCTAGTGGTTTAGGACTAGCGGGAGTTTCCAAAGAGACCCAGTACTTC. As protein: CASGLGLAGVSKETQYF.

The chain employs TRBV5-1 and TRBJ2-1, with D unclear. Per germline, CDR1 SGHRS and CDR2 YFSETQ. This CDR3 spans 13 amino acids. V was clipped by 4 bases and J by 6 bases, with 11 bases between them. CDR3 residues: CASSPSGPNEQFF. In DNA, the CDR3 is TGCGCCAGCAGCCCCTCAGGCCCCAATGAGCAGTTCTTC.

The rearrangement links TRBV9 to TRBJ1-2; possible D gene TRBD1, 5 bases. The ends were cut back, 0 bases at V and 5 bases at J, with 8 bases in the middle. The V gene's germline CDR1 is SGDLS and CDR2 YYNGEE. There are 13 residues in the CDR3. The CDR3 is CASSVVTGYGYTF. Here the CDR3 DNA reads TGTGCCAGCAGCGTAGTTACAGGATATGGCTACACCTTC.

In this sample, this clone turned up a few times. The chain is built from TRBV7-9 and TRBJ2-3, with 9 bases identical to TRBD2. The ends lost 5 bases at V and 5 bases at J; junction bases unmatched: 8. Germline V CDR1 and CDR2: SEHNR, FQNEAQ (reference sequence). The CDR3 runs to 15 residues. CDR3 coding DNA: TGTGCCAGCAGCCCCGAGGGGCGGGAGGGAGATACGCAGTATTTT. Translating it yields CASSPEGREGDTQYF.

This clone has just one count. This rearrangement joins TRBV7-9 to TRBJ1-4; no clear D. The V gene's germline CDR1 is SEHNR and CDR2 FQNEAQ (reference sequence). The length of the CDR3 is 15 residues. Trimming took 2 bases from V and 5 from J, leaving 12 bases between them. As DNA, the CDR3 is TGTGCCAGCAGCTTATCCATCTCGGGAAATGAAAAACTGTTTTTT. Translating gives CASSLSISGNEKLFF.

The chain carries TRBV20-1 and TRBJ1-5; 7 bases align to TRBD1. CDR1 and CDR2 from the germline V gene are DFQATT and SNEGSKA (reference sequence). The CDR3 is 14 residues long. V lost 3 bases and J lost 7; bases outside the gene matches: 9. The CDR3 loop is CSASQARGTQPQHF. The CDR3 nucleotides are TGCAGTGCTAGTCAGGCCAGGGGGACACAGCCCCAGCATTTT.

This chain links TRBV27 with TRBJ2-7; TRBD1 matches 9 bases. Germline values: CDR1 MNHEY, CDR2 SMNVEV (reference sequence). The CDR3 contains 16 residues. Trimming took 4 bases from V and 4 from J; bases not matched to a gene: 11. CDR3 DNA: TGTGCCAGCAGTTCCGGGACAGGGTTGTTAGGGTACGAGCAGTACTTC. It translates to CASSSGTGLLGYEQYF.

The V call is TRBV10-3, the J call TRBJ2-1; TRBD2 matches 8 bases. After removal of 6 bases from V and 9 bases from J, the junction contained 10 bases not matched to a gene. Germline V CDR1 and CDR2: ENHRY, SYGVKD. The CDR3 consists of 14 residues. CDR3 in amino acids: CAISPGLVMGEQFF. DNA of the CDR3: TGTGCCATCAGCCCGGGACTAGTAATGGGTGAGCAGTTCTTC.

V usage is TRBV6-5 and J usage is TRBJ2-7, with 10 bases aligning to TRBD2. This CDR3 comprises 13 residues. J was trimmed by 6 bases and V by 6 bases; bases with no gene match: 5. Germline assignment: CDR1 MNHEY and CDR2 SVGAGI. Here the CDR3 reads CASSSWTSGEQYF. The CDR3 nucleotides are TGTGCCAGCAGCAGTTGGACTAGCGGCGAGCAGTACTTC.

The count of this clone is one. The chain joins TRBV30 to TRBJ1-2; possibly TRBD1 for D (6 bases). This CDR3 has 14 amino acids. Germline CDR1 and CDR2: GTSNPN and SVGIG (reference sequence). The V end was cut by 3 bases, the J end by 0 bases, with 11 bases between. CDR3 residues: CAWSRQAANYGYTF. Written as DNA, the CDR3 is TGTGCCTGGAGCCGACAGGCAGCTAACTATGGCTACACCTTC. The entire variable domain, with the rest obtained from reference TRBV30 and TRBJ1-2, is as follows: SQTIHQWPATLVQPVGSPLSLECTVEGTSNPNLYWYRQAAGRGLQLLFYSVGIGQISSEVPQNLSASRPQDRQFILSSKKLLLSDSGFYLCAWSRQAANYGYTFGSGTRLTVV.

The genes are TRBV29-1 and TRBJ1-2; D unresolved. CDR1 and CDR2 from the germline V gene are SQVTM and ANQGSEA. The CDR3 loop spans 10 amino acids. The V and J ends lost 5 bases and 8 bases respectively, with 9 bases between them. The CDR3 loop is CSVQREGYTF. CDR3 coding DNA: TGCAGCGTTCAGCGAGAGGGCTACACCTTC. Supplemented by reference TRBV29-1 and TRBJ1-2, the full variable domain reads SAVISQKPSRDICQRGTSLTIQCQVDSQVTMMFWYRQQPGQSLTLIATANQGSEATYESGFVIDKFPISRPNLTFSTLTVSNMSPEDSSIYLCSVQREGYTFGSGTRLTVV.

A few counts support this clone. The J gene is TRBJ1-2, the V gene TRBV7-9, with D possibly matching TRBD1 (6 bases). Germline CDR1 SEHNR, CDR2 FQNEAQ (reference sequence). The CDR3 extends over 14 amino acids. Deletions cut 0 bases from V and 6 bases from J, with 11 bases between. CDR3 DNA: TGTGCCAGCAGCTTAGCGTTGCAGGGGAATGGCTACACCTTC. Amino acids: CASSLALQGNGYTF.

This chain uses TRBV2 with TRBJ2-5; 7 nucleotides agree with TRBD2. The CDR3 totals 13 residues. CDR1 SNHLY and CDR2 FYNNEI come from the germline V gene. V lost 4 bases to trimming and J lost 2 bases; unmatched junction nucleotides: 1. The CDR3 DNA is TGTGCCAGCAGTGCGGGACTACAAGAGACCCAGTACTTC. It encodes CASSAGLQETQYF.